Below, one T cell receptor (beta chain) is given with its context. This entry belongs to a study of control samples from healthy donors and cancer patients. Sequencing was performed with immunoSEQ multiplex PCR; in TCRdb, only in-frame clones are kept and a portion is missing. The sample consists of 70,000 or so clones, roughly 91% of them appearing once. The CDR3 runs to 15 residues. CDR1 and CDR2 from the germline V gene are SGHTA and FQGNSA. V shed 3 bases and J shed 4 bases, with 14 bases lying between them. The rearrangement uses TRBV7-2 and TRBJ2-3; D may be TRBD1 (6 bases). The specimen sequenced was PBMCs. The sequence came from a man aged 55 to 70 with lung cancer. The CDR3 nucleotides are TGTGCCAGCAGCTTCGGGCAGGGGCAGGCAGATACGCAGTATTTT. It translates to CASSFGQGQADTQYF.